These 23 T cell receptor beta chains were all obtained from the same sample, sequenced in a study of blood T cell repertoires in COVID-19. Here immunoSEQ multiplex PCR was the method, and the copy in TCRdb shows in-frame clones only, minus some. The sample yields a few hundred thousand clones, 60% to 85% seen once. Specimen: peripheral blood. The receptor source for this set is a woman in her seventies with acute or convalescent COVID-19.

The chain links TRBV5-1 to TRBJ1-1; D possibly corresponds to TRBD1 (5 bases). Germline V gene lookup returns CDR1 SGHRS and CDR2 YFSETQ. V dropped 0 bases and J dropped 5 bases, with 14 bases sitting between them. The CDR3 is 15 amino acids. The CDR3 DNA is TGCGCCAGCAGCTTGGCCGGGGTGGAGGGGACTGAAGCTTTCTTT. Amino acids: CASSLAGVEGTEAFF.

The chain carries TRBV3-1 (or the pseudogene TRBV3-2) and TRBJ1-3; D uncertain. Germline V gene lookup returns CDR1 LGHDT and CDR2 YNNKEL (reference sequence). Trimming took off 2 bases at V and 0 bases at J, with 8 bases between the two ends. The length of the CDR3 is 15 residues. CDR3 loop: CASSQLPSSGNTIYF. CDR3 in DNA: TGTGCCAGCAGCCAACTGCCGAGCTCTGGAAACACCATATATTTT.

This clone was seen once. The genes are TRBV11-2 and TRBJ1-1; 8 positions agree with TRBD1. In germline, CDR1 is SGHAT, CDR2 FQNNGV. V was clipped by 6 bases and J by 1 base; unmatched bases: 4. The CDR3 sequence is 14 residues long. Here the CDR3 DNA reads TGTGCCAGCAGAATGGGGACAGGGAACACTGAAGCTTTCTTT. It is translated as CASRMGTGNTEAFF.

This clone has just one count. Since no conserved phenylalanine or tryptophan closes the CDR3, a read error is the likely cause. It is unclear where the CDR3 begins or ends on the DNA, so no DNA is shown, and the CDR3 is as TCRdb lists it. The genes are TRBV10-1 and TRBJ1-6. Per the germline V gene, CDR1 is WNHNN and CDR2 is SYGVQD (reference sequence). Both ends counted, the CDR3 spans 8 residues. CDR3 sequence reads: CASSGEPL.

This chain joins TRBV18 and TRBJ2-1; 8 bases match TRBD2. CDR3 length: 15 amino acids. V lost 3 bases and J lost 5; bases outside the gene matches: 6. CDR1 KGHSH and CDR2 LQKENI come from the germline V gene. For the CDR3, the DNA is TGTGCCAGCTCACCCAGCGGGGGACCTGACAATGAGCAGTTCTTC. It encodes CASSPSGGPDNEQFF.

CDR3 amino acids: CASSLEQGFASPLHF. CDR3 in DNA: TGCGCCAGCAGCTTGGAACAGGGGTTCGCATCACCCCTCCACTTT. The chain uses TRBV5-1 and TRBJ1-6; TRBD1 matches 7 bases. The germline V gene has CDR1 SGHRS and CDR2 YFSETQ. The V gene end was trimmed by 0 bases and the J gene end by 10 bases; junction bases not matched to a gene: 7. The CDR3 spans 15 residues.

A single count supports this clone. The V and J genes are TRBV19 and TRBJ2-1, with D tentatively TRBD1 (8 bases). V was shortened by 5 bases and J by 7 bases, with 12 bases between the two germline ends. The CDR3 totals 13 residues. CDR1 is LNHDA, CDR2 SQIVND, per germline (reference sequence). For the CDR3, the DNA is TGTGCCAGTAGTCTACAGGGGGGGAATGAGCAGTTCTTC. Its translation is CASSLQGGNEQFF.

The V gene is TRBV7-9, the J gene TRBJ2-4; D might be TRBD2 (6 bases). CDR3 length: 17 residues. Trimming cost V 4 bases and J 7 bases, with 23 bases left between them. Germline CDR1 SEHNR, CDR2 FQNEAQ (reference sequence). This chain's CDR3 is CASSSSLRGARRNIQYF. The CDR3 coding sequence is TGTGCCAGCAGCTCCTCGCTCCGCGGGGCCAGGAGGAACATTCAGTACTTC.

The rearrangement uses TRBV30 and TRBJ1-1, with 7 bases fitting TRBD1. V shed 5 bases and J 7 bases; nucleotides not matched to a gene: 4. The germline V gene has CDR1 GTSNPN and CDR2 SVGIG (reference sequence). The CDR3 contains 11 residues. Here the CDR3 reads CAWDRESEAFF. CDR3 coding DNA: TGTGCCTGGGACAGGGAGAGTGAAGCTTTCTTT.

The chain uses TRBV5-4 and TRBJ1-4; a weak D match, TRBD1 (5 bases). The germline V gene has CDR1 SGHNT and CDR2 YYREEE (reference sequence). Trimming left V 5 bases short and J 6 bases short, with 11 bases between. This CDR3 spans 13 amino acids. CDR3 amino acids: CASSPGSDEKLFF. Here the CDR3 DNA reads TGTGCCAGCAGTCCAGGGTCAGATGAAAAACTGTTTTTT.

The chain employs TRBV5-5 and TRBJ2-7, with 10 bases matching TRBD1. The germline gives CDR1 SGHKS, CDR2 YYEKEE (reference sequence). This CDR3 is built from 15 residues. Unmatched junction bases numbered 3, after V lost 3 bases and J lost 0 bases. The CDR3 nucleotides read TGTGCCAGCAGCTCAAGGACAGGGGGCTCCTACGAGCAGTACTTC. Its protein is CASSSRTGGSYEQYF. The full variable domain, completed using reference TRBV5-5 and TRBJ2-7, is DAGVTQSPTHLIKTRGQQVTLRCSPISGHKSVSWYQQVLGQGPQFIFQYYEKEERGRGNFPDRFSARQFPNYSSELNVNALLLGDSALYLCASSSRTGGSYEQYFGPGTRLTVT.

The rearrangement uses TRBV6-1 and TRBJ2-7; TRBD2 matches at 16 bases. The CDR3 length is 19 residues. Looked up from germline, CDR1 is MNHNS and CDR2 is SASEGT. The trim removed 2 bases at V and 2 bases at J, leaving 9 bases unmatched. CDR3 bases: TGTGCCAGCAGTGAACATTCGGGGACTAGCGGGGGGGCGGCCTACGAGCAGTACTTC. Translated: CASSEHSGTSGGAAYEQYF.

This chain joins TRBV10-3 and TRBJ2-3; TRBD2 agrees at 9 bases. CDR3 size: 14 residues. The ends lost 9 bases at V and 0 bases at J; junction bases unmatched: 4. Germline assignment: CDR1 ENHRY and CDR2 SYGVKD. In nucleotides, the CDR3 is TGTGCCATTCGACTAGCGGATAGCACAGATACGCAGTATTTT. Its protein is CAIRLADSTDTQYF.

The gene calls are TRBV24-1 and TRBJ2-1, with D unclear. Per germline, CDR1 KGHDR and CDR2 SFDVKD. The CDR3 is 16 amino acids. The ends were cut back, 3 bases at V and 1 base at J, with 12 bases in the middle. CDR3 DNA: TGTGCCACCAGTGATCGAGGAACCTATTCCTACAATGAGCAGTTCTTC. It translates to CATSDRGTYSYNEQFF.

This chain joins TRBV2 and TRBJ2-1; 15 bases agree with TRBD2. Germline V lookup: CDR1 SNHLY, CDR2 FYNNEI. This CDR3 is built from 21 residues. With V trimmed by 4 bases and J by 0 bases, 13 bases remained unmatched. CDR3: CASSVPGRTSGGAFSYNEQFF. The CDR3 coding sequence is TGTGCCAGCAGTGTCCCCGGCCGGACTAGCGGGGGGGCCTTCTCCTACAATGAGCAGTTCTTC.

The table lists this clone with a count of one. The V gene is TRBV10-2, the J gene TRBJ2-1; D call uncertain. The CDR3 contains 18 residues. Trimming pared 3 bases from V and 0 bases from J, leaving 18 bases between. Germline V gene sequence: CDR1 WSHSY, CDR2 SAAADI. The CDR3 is CASSDLIRGQSSYNEQFF. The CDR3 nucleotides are TGCGCCAGCAGTGATCTAATCCGAGGTCAGAGCTCCTACAATGAGCAGTTCTTC.

The CDR3 DNA follows: TGTGCCAGCAGTTTGACAGTTCACACTGAAGCTTTCTTT. It encodes CASSLTVHTEAFF. The genes are TRBV12-3 or TRBV12-4 and TRBJ1-1, with a weak D call TRBD1 (5 bases). This CDR3 contains 13 residues. The V end lost 3 bases, the J end lost 3 bases, and 8 bases lay between the germline ends.

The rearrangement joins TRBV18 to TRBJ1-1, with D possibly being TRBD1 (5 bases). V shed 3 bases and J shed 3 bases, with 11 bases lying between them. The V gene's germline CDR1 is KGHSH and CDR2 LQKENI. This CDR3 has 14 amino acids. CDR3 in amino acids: CASSPAGKDTEAFF. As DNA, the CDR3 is TGTGCCAGCTCACCCGCAGGGAAGGACACTGAAGCTTTCTTT.

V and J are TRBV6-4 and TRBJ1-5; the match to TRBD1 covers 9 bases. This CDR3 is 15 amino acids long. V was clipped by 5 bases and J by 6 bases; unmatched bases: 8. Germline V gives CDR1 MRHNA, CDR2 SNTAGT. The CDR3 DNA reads TGTGCCAGCAGTCCAACAGGGGGCTTCCTTCAGCCCCAGCATTTT. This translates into CASSPTGGFLQPQHF.

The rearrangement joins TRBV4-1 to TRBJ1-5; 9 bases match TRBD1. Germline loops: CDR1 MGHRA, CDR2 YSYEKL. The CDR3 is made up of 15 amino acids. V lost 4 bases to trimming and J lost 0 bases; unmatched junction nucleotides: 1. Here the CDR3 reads CASSLTGGSNQPQHF. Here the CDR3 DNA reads TGCGCCAGCAGCCTGACAGGGGGTAGCAATCAGCCCCAGCATTTT.

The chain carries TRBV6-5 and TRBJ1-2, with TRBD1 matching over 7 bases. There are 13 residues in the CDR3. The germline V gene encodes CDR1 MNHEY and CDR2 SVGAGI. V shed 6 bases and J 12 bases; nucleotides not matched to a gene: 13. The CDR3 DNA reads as TGTGCCAGCAGCAGGACAGGAGACTCCTCCAACACCTTC. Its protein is CASSRTGDSSNTF.

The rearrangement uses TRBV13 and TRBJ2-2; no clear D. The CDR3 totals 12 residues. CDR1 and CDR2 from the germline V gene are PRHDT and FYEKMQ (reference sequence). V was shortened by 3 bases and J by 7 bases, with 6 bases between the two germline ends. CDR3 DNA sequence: TGTGCCAGCAGCTTGGGCGTCGGGGAGCTGTTTTTT. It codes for CASSLGVGELFF.

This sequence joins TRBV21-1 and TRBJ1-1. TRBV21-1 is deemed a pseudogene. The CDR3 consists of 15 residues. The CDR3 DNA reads TGTGCCAGCAGCAAACACTACGGGTTGAACACTGAAGCTTTCTTT. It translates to CASSKHYGLNTEAFF.